The source of this T cell receptor (beta chain) is a study of technical replicates of blood from a handful of donors. Germline CDR1 and CDR2: MNHEY and SVGAGI. This CDR3 has 15 amino acids. Trimming removed 0 bases from V and 3 bases from J, with 9 bases in between. The table came from immunoSEQ multiplex PCR; TCRdb's copy has only in-frame clones and leaves some out. This sample yields around 97,000 clones, of which about 95% are seen a single time; approximately 0.33% belongs to the top ten. The chain is built from TRBV6-5 and TRBJ1-5; possibly TRBD1 for D (5 bases). The TCR comes from a human donor in good health. Sequencing used T cells isolated from PBMCs. CDR3 amino acids: CASSYSSGSNQPQHF. The CDR3, as DNA: TGTGCCAGCAGTTACTCTTCAGGGTCCAATCAGCCCCAGCATTTT.